These 19 T cell receptor beta chains originate from one sample sequenced in a study of CD8+CD57+ T cells in acquired aplastic anemia. Investigators profiled TCR beta VDJ and CDR3 from genomic DNA template. TCRdb re-analysed the reads in MiXCR, keeping a single row per CDR3 protein. The table records roughly 190,000 distinct CDR3 sequences, under 55% of them present only once. The patients chosen for sequencing had shown expansion of CD8+CD57+ cells (detected by flow cytometry). Sequenced material: sorted CD4+, CD8+, or CD8+CD57+ T cells (not recorded which) from PBMCs. The receptors here all came from a human donor with aplastic anemia.

The genes are TRBV20-1 and TRBJ2-2; 8 bases align to TRBD1. CDR1 is DFQATT, CDR2 SNEGSKA, per germline (reference sequence). This CDR3 comprises 15 residues. V trimming: 6 bases; J trimming: 2 bases; junction bases outside the gene matches: 8. The CDR3 spells CSATPGQANTGELFF. In DNA, the CDR3 is TGCAGTGCCACACCGGGACAGGCAAACACCGGGGAGCTGTTTTTT.

This clonotype was recorded a few times. This chain uses TRBV11-2 with TRBJ2-4; D not resolved. V was pared by 3 bases and J by 6 bases, with 24 bases between. In germline, CDR1 is SGHAT, CDR2 FQNNGV. The CDR3 is 18 residues long. In DNA, the CDR3 is TGTGCCAGCAGCTTTTACCCATCCACCGGCGGCAACCGAAACATTCAGTACTTC. This translates into CASSFYPSTGGNRNIQYF.

This clonotype was detected many times. The V and J genes are TRBV9 and TRBJ2-1; 11 bases match TRBD2. The junction had 5 bases not matched to a gene; V was cut back by 4 bases and J by 2 bases. The CDR3 is 16 amino acids. The V gene's germline CDR1 is SGDLS and CDR2 YYNGEE. In nucleotides, the CDR3 is TGTGCCAGCAGCCCGATAGCGGGAGGGCCCTACAATGAGCAGTTCTTC. Its translation: CASSPIAGGPYNEQFF.

The V gene is TRBV10-3, the J gene TRBJ1-2; D uncertain. The CDR3 has 13 residues. V lost 7 bases and J 6 bases, leaving 15 bases between the germline ends. Per the germline V gene, CDR1 is ENHRY and CDR2 is SYGVKD. The CDR3 protein is CAITEDGVNGYTF. For the CDR3, the DNA is TGTGCCATCACCGAAGACGGGGTAAATGGCTACACCTTC.

This clonotype was detected a few times. V usage is TRBV6-1 and J usage is TRBJ1-5; D gene ambiguous. The germline gives CDR1 MNHNS, CDR2 SASEGT. This CDR3 spans 12 amino acids. Trimming took off 6 bases at V and 6 bases at J, with 9 bases between the two ends. CDR3 protein: CASRSRVQPQHF. The CDR3 nucleotides read TGTGCCAGCAGGAGTAGGGTTCAGCCCCAGCATTTT.

The chain has TRBV18 and TRBJ2-3; TRBD1 agrees at 7 bases. The CDR3 extends over 16 amino acids. Per the germline V gene, CDR1 is KGHSH and CDR2 is LQKENI. Losses at the gene ends were 2 bases for V and 4 bases for J; bases not matched to a gene: 9. The CDR3 loop reads CASSPNRGQSADTQYF. The CDR3 DNA reads as TGTGCCAGCTCACCAAATAGGGGGCAAAGCGCAGATACGCAGTATTTT. The whole variable domain, remainder taken from reference TRBV18 and TRBJ2-3, is NAGVMQNPRHLVRRRGQEARLRCSPMKGHSHVYWYRQLPEEGLKFMVYLQKENIIDESGMPKERFSAEFPKEGPSILRIQQVVRGDSAAYFCASSPNRGQSADTQYFGPGTRLTVL.

In this sample, this clonotype turned up many times. The chain links TRBV6-1 to TRBJ2-3; 13 positions agree with TRBD2. The CDR3 is 15 residues long. Germline lookup yields CDR1 MNHNS and CDR2 SASEGT. Germline trimming cut 6 bases from V and 4 bases from J; bases unmatched to any gene: 4. CDR3 loop: CASSSGLAGADTQYF. The CDR3 region has the DNA TGTGCCAGCAGCTCCGGACTAGCGGGAGCAGATACGCAGTATTTT.

The V and J genes are TRBV5-1 and TRBJ2-1; perhaps TRBD1 as D (6 bases). From germline, CDR1 is SGHRS and CDR2 YFSETQ. Trimming left V 1 base short and J 3 bases short, with 14 bases between. CDR3 length: 16 amino acids. The CDR3 region is CASSLTAGASYNEQFF. DNA for the CDR3: TGCGCCAGCAGCTTGACCGCAGGGGCCAGCTACAATGAGCAGTTCTTC. Using reference TRBV5-1 and TRBJ2-1 for the parts outside the CDR3, the full variable domain is KAGVTQTPRYLIKTRGQQVTLSCSPISGHRSVSWYQQTPGQGLQFLFEYFSETQRNKGNFPGRFSGRQFSNSRSEMNVSTLELGDSALYLCASSLTAGASYNEQFFGPGTRLTVL.

This clonotype showed up many times. The chain couples TRBV2 to TRBJ1-3, with D perhaps TRBD1 (5 bases). CDR3 size: 15 residues. Trimming removed 4 bases at V and 0 bases at J, with 10 bases between. Germline CDR1 SNHLY, CDR2 FYNNEI. CDR3 coding DNA: TGTGCCAGCAGTGTGGGACTTAACTCTGGAAACACCATATATTTT. Protein: CASSVGLNSGNTIYF. The complete variable domain, with remaining parts taken from reference TRBV2 and TRBJ1-3, reads EPEVTQTPSHQVTQMGQEVILRCVPISNHLYFYWYRQILGQKVEFLVSFYNNEISEKSEIFDDQFSVERPDGSNFTLKIRSTKLEDSAMYFCASSVGLNSGNTIYFGEGSWLTVV.

This rearrangement joins TRBV2 to TRBJ2-2; D remains ambiguous. The CDR3 has 15 residues. V was cut by 9 bases and J by 0 bases, with 14 bases left in between. The germline gives CDR1 SNHLY, CDR2 FYNNEI. The CDR3, as DNA: TGTGCCAGTCACGAAGGGTTCGCGAACACCGGGGAGCTGTTTTTT. This gives the protein CASHEGFANTGELFF.

The V call is TRBV24-1, the J call TRBJ2-1, with TRBD1 identical over 9 bases. The CDR3 consists of 15 residues. Germline V gives CDR1 KGHDR, CDR2 SFDVKD. The ends lost 5 bases at V and 4 bases at J; junction bases unmatched: 5. The CDR3 DNA reads TGTGCCACCAGTGCCCAACAGGGGGCTTACAATGAGCAGTTCTTC. Protein: CATSAQQGAYNEQFF.

J is TRBJ2-3 and V is TRBV19; tentative D call: TRBD2 (5 bases). The germline CDR1 and CDR2 sequences are LNHDA and SQIVND (reference sequence). CDR3 length: 9 amino acids. The V and J ends lost 11 bases and 9 bases respectively, with 9 bases between them. Written as DNA, the CDR3 is TGTGCCGAGGAGGCCACGCAGTATTTT. It specifies CAEEATQYF.

Points on this clonotype: It is likely a read error, because the conserved phenylalanine at the end of the CDR3 is missing. This sequence joins TRBV19 and TRBJ2-7, with D uncertain. Germline CDR1 LNHDA, CDR2 SQIVND (reference sequence). V was clipped by 5 bases and J by 3 bases, with 17 bases between them. The length of the CDR3 is 15 residues. The CDR3 protein is CASSLSDKVLYEQYS. The DNA of the CDR3 is TGTGCCAGTAGTCTCAGTGACAAGGTACTCTACGAGCAGTACTCC.

This clonotype appeared many times. This chain joins TRBV20-1 and TRBJ2-5; no definite D call. V was clipped by 4 bases and J by 0 bases, with 9 bases between them. Germline lookup yields CDR1 DFQATT and CDR2 SNEGSKA (reference sequence). The CDR3 runs to 13 residues. The CDR3 DNA reads TGCAGTGCTATAGGGATTTACCAAGAGACCCAGTACTTC. It encodes CSAIGIYQETQYF.

This CDR3 reads CASSESSHGGRIRSGANVLTF. DNA for the CDR3: TGCGCCAGCAGTGAGTCGAGCCACGGGGGGCGAATCCGCTCTGGGGCCAACGTCCTGACTTTC. The chain employs TRBV10-1 and TRBJ2-6; TRBD2 is a possible D gene (7 bases). Germline CDR1 is WNHNN and CDR2 is SYGVQD (reference sequence). This CDR3 comprises 21 residues. The V and J ends lost 0 bases and 0 bases respectively, with 21 bases between them.

This clonotype has just a few counts. The chain recombines TRBV10-3 with TRBJ1-1; D ambiguous. The CDR3 has 15 residues. Germline loops: CDR1 ENHRY, CDR2 SYGVKD. V lost 0 bases, J lost 0 bases, and 8 bases lay in between. CDR3 in amino acids: CAISESNGMNTEAFF. The CDR3 nucleotides read TGTGCCATCAGTGAGTCCAATGGGATGAACACTGAAGCTTTCTTT.

This chain connects TRBV24-1 to TRBJ2-5; D is possibly TRBD2 (6 bases). This CDR3 is built from 15 residues. CDR1 is KGHDR, CDR2 SFDVKD, per germline. V lost 7 bases and J 0 bases, leaving 14 bases between the germline ends. In DNA form, the CDR3 reads TGTGCCACCAGCGACCCAAGGGACTACCAAGAGACCCAGTACTTC. Residues: CATSDPRDYQETQYF.

A remark on this clonotype: A much larger clone lies one base from this, so it may be a read error. The chain combines TRBV5-4 with TRBJ2-5, with unresolved D. The J call may be faulty, since TRBJ2-1 better matches the DNA end. The CDR3 contains 13 residues. CDR1 and CDR2 from the germline V gene are SGHNT and YYREEE (reference sequence). In DNA form, the CDR3 reads TGTGCCAGCAGCTTGGAATCCGTAGATGAGCAGTTCTTC. Translation gives CASSLESVDEQFF.

In its sample, this clonotype was seen once. The rearrangement links TRBV7-9 to TRBJ1-2; no clear D gene. V gave up 0 bases and J gave up 2 bases, with 7 bases separating them. The germline V gene encodes CDR1 SEHNR and CDR2 FQNEAQ (reference sequence). The CDR3 runs 14 residues. The CDR3 DNA reads as TGTGCCAGCAGCTTAGCGCTAGTAAACTATGGCTACACCTTC. Amino acid sequence: CASSLALVNYGYTF.